A selection of T cell receptor beta chains follows, all from one sample in a study of blood T cells in healthy people across ages. TCRdb re-derived calls from the 5' RACE reads in MiXCR, one entry per CDR3 protein. The sample includes approximately 1,700,000 distinct CDR3 sequences, roughly two fifths of them seen just once. The specimen sequenced was blood. Receptors were obtained from a human donor in good health. Both conserved end residues are part of each CDR3. The order of the fields is J gene, V gene, clone size, D gene, CDR3 DNA, CDR3 protein. A D gene is named only where the DNA matches it firmly. Size tells how often a clone was seen (once, few, many) or the class of an expanded clone, and some rows leave it out.

j_call: TRBJ2-1; v_call: TRBV6-1; clone_size: -; d_call: TRBD2; cdr3_nt: TGTGCCAGCAGGCCACTCCGGGGACTAGCGGCATTGGAGCAGTTCTTC; cdr3_aa: CASRPLRGLAALEQFF
j_call: TRBJ2-3; v_call: TRBV12-3/TRBV12-4; clone_size: -; d_call: -; cdr3_nt: TGTGCCAGCAGTTCCTGTATTGGAGCACCGACAGATACGCAGTATTTT; cdr3_aa: CASSSCIGAPTDTQYF
j_call: TRBJ1-1; v_call: TRBV5-1; clone_size: -; d_call: TRBD1; cdr3_nt: TGCGCCAGCAGCCTCTACGGACAGGGATTCTCTGAAGCTTTCTTT; cdr3_aa: CASSLYGQGFSEAFF
j_call: TRBJ2-5; v_call: TRBV20-1; clone_size: few; d_call: -; cdr3_nt: TGCAGTGCCGAGCCCTCCCAAGAGACCCAGTACTTC; cdr3_aa: CSAEPSQETQYF
j_call: TRBJ1-5; v_call: TRBV10-3; clone_size: -; d_call: -; cdr3_nt: TGTGCCATCGCACTAGGGGTCAATCAGCCCCAGCATTTT; cdr3_aa: CAIALGVNQPQHF
j_call: TRBJ2-1; v_call: TRBV7-8; clone_size: few; d_call: -; cdr3_nt: TGTGCCAGCAGCCCGCTCGCGGAGAACAATGAGCAGTTCTTC; cdr3_aa: CASSPLAENNEQFF
j_call: TRBJ1-2; v_call: TRBV20-1; clone_size: -; d_call: -; cdr3_nt: TGCAGTGCTAGAGGGGATCAGGGCTACTATGGCTACACCTTC; cdr3_aa: CSARGDQGYYGYTF
j_call: TRBJ2-7; v_call: TRBV10-3; clone_size: -; d_call: -; cdr3_nt: TGTGCCGTCAGTGACCGGACAGCCCACGAGCAGTACTTC; cdr3_aa: CAVSDRTAHEQYF
j_call: TRBJ1-4; v_call: TRBV7-2; clone_size: -; d_call: -; cdr3_nt: TGTGCCAGCAGCTCTGCAGGGATGAAACGGTTTTTT; cdr3_aa: CASSSAGMKRFF
j_call: TRBJ1-2; v_call: TRBV11-2; clone_size: -; d_call: -; cdr3_nt: TGTGCCAGCAGCTCCCTACAGGGTAAACGGAACGCGGTCTTCTATGGCTACACCTTC; cdr3_aa: CASSSLQGKRNAVFYGYTF
j_call: TRBJ2-7; v_call: TRBV4-1; clone_size: -; d_call: -; cdr3_nt: TGCGCCAGCAGCCAAGAGAGGAGGGGCTACGAGCAGTACTTC; cdr3_aa: CASSQERRGYEQYF
j_call: TRBJ2-5; v_call: TRBV4-3; clone_size: -; d_call: -; cdr3_nt: TGCGCCAGCAGCCAAGTGATTTCCGGGACTCCTTACGAAGGGACCCAGTACTTC; cdr3_aa: CASSQVISGTPYEGTQYF
j_call: TRBJ1-2; v_call: TRBV7-2; clone_size: -; d_call: -; cdr3_nt: TGTGCCAGCAGCTTAGTGTTCCCCGCGGGTGATGGCTACACCTTC; cdr3_aa: CASSLVFPAGDGYTF
j_call: TRBJ2-7; v_call: TRBV18; clone_size: few; d_call: -; cdr3_nt: TGTGCCAGCTCACCTTATCACGTCGCCGACAGGTTACTCTCCTACGAGCAGTACTTC; cdr3_aa: CASSPYHVADRLLSYEQYF
j_call: TRBJ2-3; v_call: TRBV20-1; clone_size: once; d_call: -; cdr3_nt: TGCAGTGATAGAAGTTTCTCCGATACGCAGTATTTT; cdr3_aa: CSDRSFSDTQYF
j_call: TRBJ1-1; v_call: TRBV7-3; clone_size: few; d_call: -; cdr3_nt: TGTGCCAGCAGCCGCCAGGGGACAACCGAAGCTTTCTTT; cdr3_aa: CASSRQGTTEAFF
j_call: TRBJ1-2; v_call: TRBV27; clone_size: few; d_call: TRBD1; cdr3_nt: TGTGCCAGCAGTAGGGACAGGGGGCCCCCCAACTATGGCTACACCTTC; cdr3_aa: CASSRDRGPPNYGYTF
j_call: TRBJ2-1; v_call: TRBV20-1; clone_size: few; d_call: TRBD2; cdr3_nt: TGCAGTGCTAGCGGGGGGGAAATGGGTGAGCAGTTCTTC; cdr3_aa: CSASGGEMGEQFF
j_call: TRBJ2-1; v_call: TRBV27; clone_size: many; d_call: -; cdr3_nt: TGTGCCAGCAGTTTACTAGCACGCAATGAGCAGTTCTTC; cdr3_aa: CASSLLARNEQFF
j_call: TRBJ2-3; v_call: TRBV10-3; clone_size: -; d_call: TRBD2; cdr3_nt: TGTGCCGCAAATTCAGCGGGGGTTACAGATACGCAGTATTTT; cdr3_aa: CAANSAGVTDTQYF
j_call: TRBJ2-6; v_call: TRBV9; clone_size: few; d_call: -; cdr3_nt: TGTGCCAGCAGCGTAGAACATTTCGACGTCCTGACTTTC; cdr3_aa: CASSVEHFDVLTF
j_call: TRBJ2-2; v_call: TRBV4-1; clone_size: few; d_call: -; cdr3_nt: TGCGCCAGCAGCCACGAAGGCGGGCGGGGATCCGGGGAGCTGTTTTTT; cdr3_aa: CASSHEGGRGSGELFF
j_call: TRBJ2-5; v_call: TRBV11-2; clone_size: -; d_call: TRBD2; cdr3_nt: TGTGCCAGCAGCTTACAGCGGGGAACCCAGTACTTC; cdr3_aa: CASSLQRGTQYF
j_call: TRBJ2-1; v_call: TRBV7-2; clone_size: -; d_call: TRBD2; cdr3_nt: TGTGCCAGCAGCTTAAGGAGCGGGGGCCTGTCCTACAATGAGCAGTTCTTC; cdr3_aa: CASSLRSGGLSYNEQFF
j_call: TRBJ2-1; v_call: TRBV2; clone_size: few; d_call: -; cdr3_nt: TGTGCCAGCAGTGACCTTGCAGGCTACAATGAGCAGTTCTTC; cdr3_aa: CASSDLAGYNEQFF
j_call: TRBJ2-7; v_call: TRBV7-9; clone_size: -; d_call: TRBD1; cdr3_nt: TGTGCCAGCAGCCGTGCCGGGACAGTCCCCTACGAGCAGTACTTC; cdr3_aa: CASSRAGTVPYEQYF
j_call: TRBJ1-6; v_call: TRBV12-3/TRBV12-4; clone_size: few; d_call: -; cdr3_nt: TGTGCCAGCAGTTTTCGTACAGGGATTATTAATTCACCCCTCCACTTT; cdr3_aa: CASSFRTGIINSPLHF
j_call: TRBJ1-4; v_call: TRBV7-9; clone_size: -; d_call: -; cdr3_nt: TGTGCCAGCAGCTTTGCCGGAGGAAAACTGTTTTTT; cdr3_aa: CASSFAGGKLFF
j_call: TRBJ1-2; v_call: TRBV10-3; clone_size: few; d_call: -; cdr3_nt: TGTGCCATCAGTCCACAGGGATACTATGGCTACACCTTC; cdr3_aa: CAISPQGYYGYTF
j_call: TRBJ1-2; v_call: TRBV20-1; clone_size: few; d_call: TRBD1; cdr3_nt: TGCAGTGCTAGATGGGGACAGACCTCCTATGGCTACACCTTC; cdr3_aa: CSARWGQTSYGYTF
j_call: TRBJ2-7; v_call: TRBV6-1; clone_size: few; d_call: TRBD1; cdr3_nt: TGTGCCAGCAGTGAACCACAGGGGCGTCACGAGCAGTACTTC; cdr3_aa: CASSEPQGRHEQYF
j_call: TRBJ1-6; v_call: TRBV7-3; clone_size: -; d_call: -; cdr3_nt: TGTGCCAGCAGCGTCCTAGGGGGGTCACCCCTCCACTTT; cdr3_aa: CASSVLGGSPLHF
j_call: TRBJ1-1; v_call: TRBV5-1; clone_size: -; d_call: -; cdr3_nt: TGCGCCAGCAGCTTAACCACAGGGAGCCCTGAAGCTTTCTTT; cdr3_aa: CASSLTTGSPEAFF
j_call: TRBJ2-5; v_call: TRBV29-1; clone_size: -; d_call: -; cdr3_nt: TGCAGCGTTGAAGGTGGCAGCGTAGGGGAGCAGTACTTC; cdr3_aa: CSVEGGSVGEQYF
j_call: TRBJ2-3; v_call: TRBV29-1; clone_size: few; d_call: -; cdr3_nt: TGCAGCGTTGGATCCGGGGTAGTCACAGATACGCAGTATTTT; cdr3_aa: CSVGSGVVTDTQYF
j_call: TRBJ1-1; v_call: TRBV14; clone_size: -; d_call: -; cdr3_nt: TGTGCCGGCAGCCAATGGGTCACAGCTGAAGCTTTCTTT; cdr3_aa: CAGSQWVTAEAFF
j_call: TRBJ2-7; v_call: TRBV3-1; clone_size: few; d_call: -; cdr3_nt: TGTGCCAGCAGCCAAGATCCGGGGAACACCTACGAGCAGTACTTC; cdr3_aa: CASSQDPGNTYEQYF
j_call: TRBJ1-2; v_call: TRBV12-3/TRBV12-4; clone_size: few; d_call: -; cdr3_nt: TGTGCCAGCAGTTCGGGACCGCTCTATGGCTACACCTTC; cdr3_aa: CASSSGPLYGYTF
j_call: TRBJ2-1; v_call: TRBV5-1; clone_size: -; d_call: -; cdr3_nt: TGCGCCAGCTATATGACCTACAATGAGCAGTTCTTC; cdr3_aa: CASYMTYNEQFF
j_call: TRBJ2-1; v_call: TRBV10-3; clone_size: few; d_call: -; cdr3_nt: TGTGCCATCAGTGGAGGGGTTACCCTCAGTGAGCAGTTCTTC; cdr3_aa: CAISGGVTLSEQFF
j_call: TRBJ2-3; v_call: TRBV6-5; clone_size: -; d_call: TRBD2; cdr3_nt: TGTGCCAGCAGTTACGCAAGCGGGGGGGGATTGAGTGTTACAGATACGCAGTATTTT; cdr3_aa: CASSYASGGGLSVTDTQYF
j_call: TRBJ2-1; v_call: TRBV4-1; clone_size: -; d_call: -; cdr3_nt: TGCGCCAGCAGCCACCCAAACCGAGGAGAATTTAATGAGCAGTTCTTC; cdr3_aa: CASSHPNRGEFNEQFF
j_call: TRBJ2-1; v_call: TRBV20-1; clone_size: -; d_call: -; cdr3_nt: TGCAGTGCAAGTACCTTCGGGGAGCACTACAATGAGCAGTTCTTC; cdr3_aa: CSASTFGEHYNEQFF
j_call: TRBJ2-7; v_call: TRBV29-1; clone_size: -; d_call: TRBD1; cdr3_nt: TGCAGCGTTGCGAAATTAAGGGGGCGCGACTACGAGCAGTACTTC; cdr3_aa: CSVAKLRGRDYEQYF
j_call: TRBJ1-1; v_call: TRBV12-3/TRBV12-4; clone_size: -; d_call: -; cdr3_nt: TGTGCCAGCAGCATAGCCGGTCCGAGGAACACTGAAGCTTTCTTT; cdr3_aa: CASSIAGPRNTEAFF
j_call: TRBJ1-2; v_call: TRBV6-1; clone_size: -; d_call: -; cdr3_nt: TGTGCCAGCAGTGGAGTGGGGCGGGAGGGCTACACCTTC; cdr3_aa: CASSGVGREGYTF
j_call: TRBJ2-7; v_call: TRBV29-1; clone_size: many; d_call: TRBD2; cdr3_nt: TGCAGCGTCTTAGCGGGGCCCTCCTACGAGCAGTACTTC; cdr3_aa: CSVLAGPSYEQYF
j_call: TRBJ1-2; v_call: TRBV7-2; clone_size: -; d_call: TRBD1; cdr3_nt: TGTGCCAGCAGCTTAGCACCGACAGGGGATAGCTATGGCTACACCTTC; cdr3_aa: CASSLAPTGDSYGYTF
j_call: TRBJ2-3; v_call: TRBV7-2; clone_size: -; d_call: -; cdr3_nt: TGTGCCAGCCTCCCGGGACATAGCACAGATACGCAGTATTTT; cdr3_aa: CASLPGHSTDTQYF